This section outlines one TCR beta chain sequence together with its context. Its antigen is as yet unknown. The data originate from a study of post-analysis software for immune sequencing data. Study-wide results and limits: Patients used about 5 TRBV segments, including TRBV5-6, TRBV5-1 and TRBV20-1, more often than controls. Significantly lower normalized Chao1 diversity was seen in multiple sclerosis patients than in controls.

The TCR beta cDNA libraries contained unique molecular identifiers. TCRdb ran MiXCR on the PCR reads and lists one entry per CDR3 protein. The sample yields 550,000 to 700,000 distinct CDR3 sequences, about 40% seen once. V was cut by 3 bases and J by 7 bases, with 13 bases left in between. From germline, CDR1 is MGHRA and CDR2 YSYEKL. The CDR3 consists of 14 residues. This sequence was found in a girl between 5 and 17 years old with multiple sclerosis. The gene calls are TRBV4-1 and TRBJ2-1; no definite D call. The specimen sequenced was blood. The CDR3 DNA reads as TGCGCCAGCAGCCATCCTACCAGTAGGAATGAGCAGTTCTTC. As protein: CASSHPTSRNEQFF.